The 8 T cell receptor beta chains reported below all come from one sample, sequenced in a study of blood T cell repertoires in COVID-19. Using immunoSEQ multiplex PCR, the repertoire was profiled, and TCRdb retains in-frame clones only, with some absent. The table has more than 120,000 clones, roughly 87% seen once. Source material: peripheral blood. The receptors originated from a woman aged 50 to 60 with acute or convalescent COVID-19.

This sequence joins TRBV3-1 (or the pseudogene TRBV3-2) and TRBJ1-2; 8 bases fit TRBD1. Trimming took 0 bases from V and 6 from J; bases not matched to a gene: 6. The CDR3 loop spans 15 amino acids. Germline-derived CDR1 and CDR2 are LGHDT and YNNKEL (reference sequence). CDR3 residues: CASSQDLGQEDGYTF. Here the CDR3 DNA reads TGTGCCAGCAGCCAAGATCTGGGACAGGAAGATGGCTACACCTTC.

The chain employs TRBV6-5 and TRBJ2-3; either TRBD1 or TRBD2 may fit D (5 bases each). Deletions cut 4 bases from V and 3 bases from J, with 11 bases between. This CDR3 is 14 amino acids long. Germline CDR1 and CDR2: MNHEY and SVGAGI. CDR3 in DNA: TGTGCCAGCAGTTCCTCGGGGCGGACAGATACGCAGTATTTT. This sequence encodes CASSSSGRTDTQYF.

V gene TRBV19 combines with J gene TRBJ2-1, with a possible D match to TRBD2 (5 bases). The CDR3 extends over 14 amino acids. V lost 1 base, J lost 3 bases, and 7 bases lay in between. Germline assignment: CDR1 LNHDA and CDR2 SQIVND (reference sequence). CDR3 bases: TGTGCCAGTAGTATAGTGAGCGGCTACAATGAGCAGTTCTTC. As protein: CASSIVSGYNEQFF.

The chain uses TRBV2 and TRBJ2-7; no clear D gene. V dropped 7 bases and J dropped 4 bases, with 14 bases sitting between them. This CDR3 has 13 residues. Germline V CDR1 and CDR2: SNHLY, FYNNEI. The CDR3, as DNA: TGTGCCAGCACCGAAGAACAAACATACGAGCAGTACTTC. Its protein product is CASTEEQTYEQYF.

The genes are TRBV11-2 and TRBJ1-4; possible D gene TRBD1, 6 bases. This CDR3 spans 14 amino acids. V dropped 4 bases and J dropped 5 bases, with 11 bases sitting between them. Germline-derived CDR1 and CDR2 are SGHAT and FQNNGV. The CDR3 DNA reads as TGTGCCAGCAGCTACAGGGCTACGAATGAAAAACTGTTTTTT. The encoded protein is CASSYRATNEKLFF.

The V call is TRBV27, the J call TRBJ1-1; weak D call: TRBD1 (5 bases). The length of the CDR3 is 12 residues. The germline gives CDR1 MNHEY, CDR2 SMNVEV (reference sequence). V was pared by 5 bases and J by 1 base, with 5 bases between. CDR3 sequence (DNA): TGTGCCAGCAGTCAGGGGAACACTGAAGCTTTCTTT. Its translation is CASSQGNTEAFF.

This chain joins TRBV4-1 and TRBJ1-5; a possible D gene is TRBD1 (5 bases). Trimming stripped 1 base from V and 4 bases from J, with 14 bases between. This CDR3 has 16 amino acids. Germline CDR1 and CDR2: MGHRA and YSYEKL. CDR3: CASSQGQIWTNQPQHF. As DNA, the CDR3 is TGCGCCAGCAGCCAAGGTCAAATATGGACAAATCAGCCCCAGCATTTT.

The chain employs TRBV3-1 (or the pseudogene TRBV3-2) and TRBJ2-1, with 9 bases aligning to TRBD2. The CDR3 has 12 amino acids. Trimming cost V 4 bases and J 13 bases; bases outside gene matches: 5. Per germline, CDR1 LGHDT and CDR2 YNNKEL (reference sequence). For the CDR3, the DNA is TGTGCCAGCAGCCCGGGGACTAGCTATCAGTTCTTC. The encoded protein is CASSPGTSYQFF.